The present entry profiles one TCR beta chain with its context. The data were obtained in a study of blood T cell repertoires in COVID-19. About the research overall: The samples span acute and convalescent COVID-19 from the United States, Italy and Spain. In each case, the material was cDNA or gDNA derived from T cells, B-cell-depleted T cells, or PBMCs.

Someone with COVID-19 had been met by exposed participants within 2 weeks before study entry. The repertoire was sequenced with immunoSEQ multiplex PCR; TCRdb's copy has only in-frame clones and lacks some. Seen here are about 180,000 clones, about 80% observed once, and the top ten hold 13% to 15%. The V end was cut by 0 bases, the J end by 11 bases, with 13 bases between. Looked up from germline, CDR1 is MNHEY and CDR2 is SMNVEV (reference sequence). The CDR3 has 13 residues. The sequence was obtained from a man aged 55 to 69 who had been exposed to COVID-19. Sequencing input: PBMCs or T cells enriched from blood (not recorded which). This chain joins TRBV27 and TRBJ1-1, with D possibly matching TRBD1 (5 bases). The CDR3 nucleotides read TGTGCCAGCAGTTTATCGTCCGGGAGGGGTGCTTTCTTT. Translated, it gives CASSLSSGRGAFF.